What follows is one T cell receptor beta chain and its context. This specimen belongs to a study of T cells expressing NK-cell markers. Study details: Sorted CD3+CD56-NKG2C+, CD3+CD56+NKG2C+ and CD3+CD56+NKG2C- T cells supplied the TCR beta repertoires.

The CDR3 has 16 residues. Germline CDR1 is SSHAT and CDR2 is FNYEAQ (reference sequence). Each CDR3 protein gets one entry in TCRdb, which reprocessed the 5' RACE reads and gives no DNA. Recorded for this sample: around 260,000 distinct CDR3 sequences. The source is a woman aged 18 to 75 in good health. Sequenced input: blood T cells: a sorted CD56 or NKG2C T cell subset, CD4+ or CD8+ T cells, or bulk PBMC T cells (not recorded which). The chain joins TRBV7-7 to TRBJ2-5; absent DNA, TCRdb's TRBD2 call cannot be checked. The CDR3: CASSLGGPAGQETQYF.